This is a list of T cell receptor beta chains from one sample in a study of cytomegalovirus exposure and HLA in healthy donors. Sequenced by immunoSEQ multiplex PCR; TCRdb stores in-frame clones only, minus some. Here the sample spans under 200,000 clones, approximately 86% being singletons. Material for sequencing was PBMCs. Every receptor here comes from a woman aged 25 to 39 in good health and CMV-seronegative. Each CDR3 is given with its conserved first and last residue. The order of the fields is D gene, clone size, V gene, CDR3 length, J gene, CDR3 DNA, CDR3 protein. A D gene is named only where the DNA matches it firmly. Size tells how often a clone was seen (once, few, many) or the class of an expanded clone, and some rows leave it out.

D gene: TRBD1
clone size: -
V gene: TRBV5-1
CDR3 length: 16
J gene: TRBJ2-3
CDR3 DNA: TGCGCCAGCAGCCCAACAGGACAGGGGAGTCGAGATACGCAGTATTTT
CDR3 protein: CASSPTGQGSRDTQYF

D gene: TRBD2
clone size: -
V gene: TRBV9
CDR3 length: 15
J gene: TRBJ2-7
CDR3 DNA: TGTGCCAGCAGCCCCCGACTAGCGGGAACCTACGAGCAGTACTTC
CDR3 protein: CASSPRLAGTYEQYF

D gene: TRBD1
clone size: -
V gene: TRBV27
CDR3 length: 14
J gene: TRBJ2-7
CDR3 DNA: TGTGCCAGCAGTTGGGGACAGGGCACCTACGAGCAGTACTTC
CDR3 protein: CASSWGQGTYEQYF

D gene: TRBD2
clone size: -
V gene: TRBV10-3
CDR3 length: 14
J gene: TRBJ2-3
CDR3 DNA: TGTGCCATGAAAGCGGGAGATAGCACAGATACGCAGTATTTT
CDR3 protein: CAMKAGDSTDTQYF

D gene: TRBD2
clone size: -
V gene: TRBV7-9
CDR3 length: 17
J gene: TRBJ2-5
CDR3 DNA: TGTGCCAGCAGCTTAGATACTAGCGGGGGGGCCGTGGAGACCCAGTACTTC
CDR3 protein: CASSLDTSGGAVETQYF

D gene: -
clone size: -
V gene: TRBV25-1
CDR3 length: 14
J gene: TRBJ2-7
CDR3 DNA: TGTGCCAGCACGGGGGGGACAGGGTCCTACGAGCAGTACTTC
CDR3 protein: CASTGGTGSYEQYF

D gene: -
clone size: -
V gene: TRBV28
CDR3 length: 14
J gene: TRBJ2-5
CDR3 DNA: TGTGCCAGCAGCCTTACAGGAGGGCAAGAGACCCAGTACTTC
CDR3 protein: CASSLTGGQETQYF

D gene: TRBD2
clone size: -
V gene: TRBV18
CDR3 length: 16
J gene: TRBJ2-1
CDR3 DNA: TGTGCCAGCTCACCAGGACTAGCGGGGGGCCGGGGTGAGCAGTTCTTC
CDR3 protein: CASSPGLAGGRGEQFF

D gene: -
clone size: -
V gene: TRBV27
CDR3 length: 15
J gene: TRBJ2-3
CDR3 DNA: TGTGCCAGCACACAAGGGGTAAGGAGCACAGATACGCAGTATTTT
CDR3 protein: CASTQGVRSTDTQYF

D gene: -
clone size: -
V gene: TRBV6-1
CDR3 length: 15
J gene: TRBJ2-7
CDR3 DNA: TGTGCCAGCAGAGGACGGGTGGGGGCCTCCTACGAGCAGTACTTC
CDR3 protein: CASRGRVGASYEQYF

D gene: -
clone size: -
V gene: TRBV28
CDR3 length: 11
J gene: TRBJ2-1
CDR3 DNA: TGTGCCAGCAGTTTCTTCCATGAGCAGTTCTTC
CDR3 protein: CASSFFHEQFF

D gene: -
clone size: once
V gene: TRBV11-2
CDR3 length: 16
J gene: TRBJ2-2
CDR3 DNA: TGTGCCAGCAGCTTCCCAGGCAGGGGGGTTGCCGGGGAGCTGTTTTTT
CDR3 protein: CASSFPGRGVAGELFF

D gene: -
clone size: -
V gene: TRBV5-1
CDR3 length: 16
J gene: TRBJ2-2
CDR3 DNA: TGCGCCAGCAGCTTTGCCGGGACATCGAACACCGGGGAGCTGTTTTTT
CDR3 protein: CASSFAGTSNTGELFF

D gene: -
clone size: -
V gene: TRBV7-2
CDR3 length: 14
J gene: TRBJ1-1
CDR3 DNA: TGTGCCAGCAGCTTAAGTCGGAGGGACACTGAAGCTTTCTTT
CDR3 protein: CASSLSRRDTEAFF

D gene: TRBD1
clone size: -
V gene: TRBV6-1
CDR3 length: 15
J gene: TRBJ2-5
CDR3 DNA: TGTGCCAGCACCCTAGGACAGGGAGTAGGTGAGACCCAGTACTTC
CDR3 protein: CASTLGQGVGETQYF

D gene: -
clone size: -
V gene: TRBV2
CDR3 length: 13
J gene: TRBJ2-5
CDR3 DNA: TGTGCCAGCAGTACCACCGGCCAAGAGACCCAGTACTTC
CDR3 protein: CASSTTGQETQYF

D gene: TRBD2
clone size: -
V gene: TRBV29-1
CDR3 length: 14
J gene: TRBJ2-1
CDR3 DNA: TGCAGCGTTGAGCGGACTAGCGGGAGAAATGAGCAGTTCTTC
CDR3 protein: CSVERTSGRNEQFF

D gene: TRBD2
clone size: once
V gene: TRBV9
CDR3 length: 15
J gene: TRBJ2-7
CDR3 DNA: TGTGCCAGCAGCCCGGGACTAGCGGTCTCCTACGAGCAGTACTTC
CDR3 protein: CASSPGLAVSYEQYF

D gene: TRBD2
clone size: -
V gene: TRBV9
CDR3 length: 17
J gene: TRBJ2-5
CDR3 DNA: TGTGCCAGCAGCGTAGGGGCTAGCGGGGGGGCGGGGGAGACCCAGTACTTC
CDR3 protein: CASSVGASGGAGETQYF

D gene: TRBD1
clone size: -
V gene: TRBV5-1
CDR3 length: 13
J gene: TRBJ2-1
CDR3 DNA: TGCGCCAGCCGACAGGGGGCGGACAATGAGCAGTTCTTC
CDR3 protein: CASRQGADNEQFF

D gene: -
clone size: -
V gene: TRBV18
CDR3 length: 14
J gene: TRBJ2-7
CDR3 DNA: TGTGCCAGCTCACCAGGGACTAACAGGGCCCAGCAGTACTTC
CDR3 protein: CASSPGTNRAQQYF

D gene: -
clone size: -
V gene: TRBV6-1
CDR3 length: 10
J gene: TRBJ1-4
CDR3 DNA: TGTGCCAGCGCGCGGGAAAAACTGTTTTTT
CDR3 protein: CASAREKLFF

D gene: TRBD2
clone size: once
V gene: TRBV4-1
CDR3 length: 16
J gene: TRBJ2-7
CDR3 DNA: TGCGCCAGCAGTCAAGAGGGACTAGCGGCCCTCTACGAGCAGTACTTC
CDR3 protein: CASSQEGLAALYEQYF

D gene: TRBD2
clone size: -
V gene: TRBV9
CDR3 length: 17
J gene: TRBJ2-1
CDR3 DNA: TGTGCCAGCAGCGTAGGAATCAGCGGGAGGGCCTACAATGAGCAGTTCTTC
CDR3 protein: CASSVGISGRAYNEQFF

D gene: TRBD1
clone size: -
V gene: TRBV7-6
CDR3 length: 13
J gene: TRBJ2-7
CDR3 DNA: TGTGCCAGCAGCCATAGGACAGGGGACGAGCAGTACTTC
CDR3 protein: CASSHRTGDEQYF

D gene: -
clone size: -
V gene: TRBV5-1
CDR3 length: 14
J gene: TRBJ2-1
CDR3 DNA: TGCGCCAGCAGCTTCATCGGACTAAGAAATGAGCAGTTCTTC
CDR3 protein: CASSFIGLRNEQFF

D gene: -
clone size: few
V gene: TRBV28
CDR3 length: 14
J gene: TRBJ2-5
CDR3 DNA: TGTGCCAGCAGTTTGGAGCCGCGGGGAGAGACCCAGTACTTC
CDR3 protein: CASSLEPRGETQYF

D gene: -
clone size: -
V gene: TRBV5-4
CDR3 length: 14
J gene: TRBJ1-1
CDR3 DNA: TGTGCCAGCAGCTTGGGGGCTGGGAACACTGAAGCTTTCTTT
CDR3 protein: CASSLGAGNTEAFF

D gene: -
clone size: -
V gene: TRBV2
CDR3 length: 13
J gene: TRBJ2-3
CDR3 DNA: TGTGCCAGCAGTGCGGGGAATACAGATACGCAGTATTTT
CDR3 protein: CASSAGNTDTQYF

D gene: TRBD2
clone size: -
V gene: TRBV28
CDR3 length: 14
J gene: TRBJ2-1
CDR3 DNA: TGTGCCAGCAGTCCTGGACTAGCGGGAGGTGAGCAGTTCTTC
CDR3 protein: CASSPGLAGGEQFF

D gene: -
clone size: -
V gene: TRBV2
CDR3 length: 16
J gene: TRBJ1-3
CDR3 DNA: TGTGCCAGCAGCGATCGAGGGATCCCTGCTGGAAACACCATATATTTT
CDR3 protein: CASSDRGIPAGNTIYF

D gene: -
clone size: -
V gene: TRBV5-1
CDR3 length: 14
J gene: TRBJ2-2
CDR3 DNA: TGCGCCAGCAGCTTACTAGGTAACACCGGGGAGCTGTTTTTT
CDR3 protein: CASSLLGNTGELFF

D gene: -
clone size: -
V gene: TRBV6-1
CDR3 length: 15
J gene: TRBJ1-4
CDR3 DNA: TGTGCCAGCAGTGTACAGCCGCGCGGGCATGAAAAACTGTTTTTT
CDR3 protein: CASSVQPRGHEKLFF

D gene: -
clone size: -
V gene: TRBV9
CDR3 length: 15
J gene: TRBJ2-2
CDR3 DNA: TGTGCCAGCAGCGCCACAGGGACCAGCACCGGGGAGCTGTTTTTT
CDR3 protein: CASSATGTSTGELFF

D gene: TRBD2
clone size: -
V gene: TRBV9
CDR3 length: 18
J gene: TRBJ2-1
CDR3 DNA: TGTGCCAGCAGCGTAGAGGCGGGAGGGCCGGGCTCCTACAATGAGCAGTTCTTC
CDR3 protein: CASSVEAGGPGSYNEQFF

D gene: -
clone size: -
V gene: TRBV11-2
CDR3 length: 15
J gene: TRBJ1-1
CDR3 DNA: TGTGCCAGCAGCTTAGTAGGGCAGGGCAGAACTGAAGCTTTCTTT
CDR3 protein: CASSLVGQGRTEAFF

D gene: TRBD2
clone size: -
V gene: TRBV12-5
CDR3 length: 15
J gene: TRBJ2-5
CDR3 DNA: TGTGCTAGTGGTTTGGTTAGCGGGGGTAAAGAGACCCAGTACTTC
CDR3 protein: CASGLVSGGKETQYF

D gene: TRBD1
clone size: -
V gene: TRBV2
CDR3 length: 14
J gene: TRBJ2-3
CDR3 DNA: TGTGCCAGCAGTAGGGACAGGGAGGGAGATACGCAGTATTTT
CDR3 protein: CASSRDREGDTQYF

D gene: TRBD2
clone size: few
V gene: TRBV9
CDR3 length: 14
J gene: TRBJ2-7
CDR3 DNA: TGTGCCAGCAGCGTAGGCGGGAGGTCCTACGAGCAGTACTTC
CDR3 protein: CASSVGGRSYEQYF

D gene: -
clone size: -
V gene: TRBV6-4
CDR3 length: 15
J gene: TRBJ1-6
CDR3 DNA: TGTGCCAGCAGTGAAGTTCCTAGGGGAAATTCACCCCTCCACTTT
CDR3 protein: CASSEVPRGNSPLHF

D gene: TRBD1
clone size: -
V gene: TRBV30
CDR3 length: 13
J gene: TRBJ2-7
CDR3 DNA: TGTGCCTGCATACAGGGGGGTACCTACGAGCAGTACTTC
CDR3 protein: CACIQGGTYEQYF

D gene: -
clone size: -
V gene: TRBV19
CDR3 length: 17
J gene: TRBJ2-1
CDR3 DNA: TGTGCCAGTAGTCCCCACCCAGACAGTAGCTCCTACAATGAGCAGTTCTTC
CDR3 protein: CASSPHPDSSSYNEQFF

D gene: -
clone size: -
V gene: TRBV5-1
CDR3 length: 15
J gene: TRBJ2-3
CDR3 DNA: TGCGCCAGCAGCTTGGGGGACAAATACACAGATACGCAGTATTTT
CDR3 protein: CASSLGDKYTDTQYF